These T cell receptor beta chains were read from a single sample in a study of beta chain features in type 1 diabetes. The repertoire was sequenced with immunoSEQ multiplex PCR; TCRdb's copy has only in-frame clones and lacks some. The sample has some 250,000 clones, less than 35% seen once. The sequencing input was central memory CD4+ T cells from blood. These receptors were obtained from a man aged 25 to 40 in good health. CDR3s include the opening cysteine and the closing phenylalanine or tryptophan. The order of the fields is J gene, clone size, D gene, V gene, CDR3 protein, CDR3 DNA. D genes are given only for firm matches. Clone size is given for some rows only: seen once, a few or many times, or a class if the clone is expanded.

J gene: TRBJ1-1
clone size: few
D gene: .
V gene: TRBV30
CDR3 protein: CAWSVSRGAFF
CDR3 DNA: TGTGCCTGGAGTGTATCCCGGGGAGCTTTCTTT

J gene: TRBJ2-1
clone size: .
D gene: TRBD2
V gene: TRBV7-2
CDR3 protein: CASSPPGLAGGKGEQFF
CDR3 DNA: TGTGCCAGCAGCCCTCCGGGACTAGCGGGAGGAAAAGGTGAGCAGTTCTTC

J gene: TRBJ1-2
clone size: few
D gene: .
V gene: TRBV5-5
CDR3 protein: CASSLAREVYTF
CDR3 DNA: TGTGCCAGCAGCTTGGCCAGGGAGGTCTACACCTTC

J gene: TRBJ2-5
clone size: many
D gene: .
V gene: TRBV5-1
CDR3 protein: CASSGTEGETQYF
CDR3 DNA: TGCGCCAGCAGTGGGACCGAAGGCGAGACCCAGTACTTC

J gene: TRBJ1-5
clone size: few
D gene: .
V gene: TRBV28
CDR3 protein: CASIPGLGNQPQHF
CDR3 DNA: TGTGCCAGCATTCCGGGGTTAGGCAATCAGCCCCAGCATTTT

J gene: TRBJ2-3
clone size: few
D gene: TRBD1
V gene: TRBV2
CDR3 protein: CASSNRGPDTQYF
CDR3 DNA: TGTGCCAGCAGTAACAGGGGCCCAGATACGCAGTATTTT

J gene: TRBJ2-7
clone size: few
D gene: .
V gene: TRBV27
CDR3 protein: CASRKGGTEPLEQYF
CDR3 DNA: TGTGCCAGCAGAAAGGGAGGGACAGAGCCTCTCGAGCAGTACTTC

J gene: TRBJ1-2
clone size: once
D gene: .
V gene: TRBV2
CDR3 protein: CASTGNYGYTF
CDR3 DNA: TGTGCCAGTACAGGGAACTATGGCTACACCTTC

J gene: TRBJ2-1
clone size: few
D gene: .
V gene: TRBV4-3
CDR3 protein: CASSQEEGTKQFF
CDR3 DNA: TGCGCCAGCAGCCAAGAAGAGGGAACCAAGCAGTTCTTC

J gene: TRBJ2-7
clone size: .
D gene: .
V gene: TRBV7-9
CDR3 protein: CASSGSQGPAHSYEQYF
CDR3 DNA: TGTGCCAGCAGTGGATCTCAGGGTCCTGCCCATTCCTACGAGCAGTACTTC

J gene: TRBJ1-6
clone size: .
D gene: .
V gene: TRBV5-6
CDR3 protein: CASSLDLGSSPLHF
CDR3 DNA: TGTGCCAGCAGCTTAGACCTTGGATCGTCACCCCTCCACTTT

J gene: TRBJ2-3
clone size: few
D gene: TRBD1
V gene: TRBV25-1
CDR3 protein: CASSGLRTRDRLPDTQYF
CDR3 DNA: TGTGCCAGCAGTGGCCTGAGAACCCGGGACAGGCTCCCAGATACGCAGTATTTT

J gene: TRBJ1-3
clone size: .
D gene: .
V gene: TRBV15
CDR3 protein: CATSREEGIGGNTIYF
CDR3 DNA: TGTGCCACCAGCAGAGAGGAGGGGATCGGTGGAAACACCATATATTTT

J gene: TRBJ2-5
clone size: .
D gene: .
V gene: TRBV10-3
CDR3 protein: CAISESSGTETQYF
CDR3 DNA: TGTGCCATCAGTGAGTCTTCAGGGACGGAGACCCAGTACTTC

J gene: TRBJ1-2
clone size: few
D gene: .
V gene: TRBV30
CDR3 protein: CAWSLTHGYTF
CDR3 DNA: TGTGCCTGGAGCTTAACCCATGGCTACACCTTC

J gene: TRBJ1-1
clone size: few
D gene: TRBD1
V gene: TRBV29-1
CDR3 protein: CSAGQGDTEAFF
CDR3 DNA: TGCAGCGCCGGCCAGGGGGACACTGAAGCTTTCTTT

J gene: TRBJ2-3
clone size: .
D gene: TRBD2
V gene: TRBV9
CDR3 protein: CASSVASGSENTQYF
CDR3 DNA: TGTGCCAGCAGCGTAGCTAGCGGGAGCGAAAATACGCAGTATTTT

J gene: TRBJ1-2
clone size: .
D gene: TRBD1
V gene: TRBV10-3
CDR3 protein: CAISQDRGSYGYTF
CDR3 DNA: TGTGCCATCAGTCAAGACAGGGGGAGTTATGGCTACACCTTC

J gene: TRBJ2-3
clone size: .
D gene: TRBD2
V gene: TRBV5-4
CDR3 protein: CASSLDLLAGTDTQYF
CDR3 DNA: TGTGCCAGCAGCTTGGATCTGCTAGCGGGGACAGATACGCAGTATTTT

J gene: TRBJ1-1
clone size: few
D gene: .
V gene: TRBV9
CDR3 protein: CASSVPLQGMNTEAFF
CDR3 DNA: TGTGCCAGCAGCGTCCCCTTACAGGGAATGAACACTGAAGCTTTCTTT

J gene: TRBJ2-7
clone size: many
D gene: TRBD1
V gene: TRBV7-9
CDR3 protein: CASSDRGPDEQYF
CDR3 DNA: TGTGCCAGCAGTGACAGGGGTCCAGACGAGCAGTACTTC

J gene: TRBJ2-7
clone size: .
D gene: .
V gene: TRBV7-2
CDR3 protein: CASSSPLALRRYF
CDR3 DNA: TGTGCCAGCAGCTCCCCGTTGGCCCTGAGGCGGTACTTC

J gene: TRBJ2-3
clone size: few
D gene: .
V gene: TRBV5-8
CDR3 protein: CASSPSSGTDTQYF
CDR3 DNA: TGTGCCAGCAGCCCGTCCAGCGGCACAGATACGCAGTATTTT

J gene: TRBJ2-7
clone size: few
D gene: TRBD1
V gene: TRBV30
CDR3 protein: CAWRGTGSGAYEQYF
CDR3 DNA: TGTGCCTGGAGGGGGACAGGCTCGGGGGCCTACGAGCAGTACTTC

J gene: TRBJ1-5
clone size: .
D gene: .
V gene: TRBV15
CDR3 protein: CATSMDAQPQHF
CDR3 DNA: TGTGCCACCAGCATGGATGCTCAGCCCCAGCATTTT

J gene: TRBJ2-1
clone size: few
D gene: TRBD2
V gene: TRBV7-4
CDR3 protein: CASSLEFLAESYNEQFF
CDR3 DNA: TGTGCCAGCAGCTTAGAGTTCCTAGCGGAGTCCTACAATGAGCAGTTCTTC

J gene: TRBJ2-1
clone size: .
D gene: .
V gene: TRBV7-2
CDR3 protein: CASSSRLGNEQFF
CDR3 DNA: TGTGCCAGCAGCTCCCGCTTGGGCAATGAGCAGTTCTTC

J gene: TRBJ2-1
clone size: .
D gene: .
V gene: TRBV27
CDR3 protein: CARNGSYNEQFF
CDR3 DNA: TGTGCCAGGAACGGATCCTACAATGAGCAGTTCTTC

J gene: TRBJ2-4
clone size: .
D gene: .
V gene: TRBV7-2
CDR3 protein: CASSLRGAKNIQYF
CDR3 DNA: TGTGCCAGCAGCCTCCGCGGAGCCAAAAACATTCAGTACTTC

J gene: TRBJ2-1
clone size: few
D gene: .
V gene: TRBV29-1
CDR3 protein: CSVDRVTPRGNEQFF
CDR3 DNA: TGCAGCGTTGACCGCGTGACACCCCGAGGGAATGAGCAGTTCTTC

J gene: TRBJ2-5
clone size: many
D gene: TRBD2
V gene: TRBV5-4
CDR3 protein: CASTGGGGGETQYF
CDR3 DNA: TGTGCCAGCACTGGCGGGGGAGGCGGGGAGACCCAGTACTTC

J gene: TRBJ2-1
clone size: few
D gene: .
V gene: TRBV10-1
CDR3 protein: CASSDSYNEQFF
CDR3 DNA: TGCGCCAGCAGTGACTCATACAATGAGCAGTTCTTC

J gene: TRBJ2-1
clone size: few
D gene: TRBD2
V gene: TRBV18
CDR3 protein: CASSPTSGRANEQFF
CDR3 DNA: TGTGCCAGCTCACCGACTAGCGGGAGGGCCAATGAGCAGTTCTTC

J gene: TRBJ2-1
clone size: few
D gene: TRBD2
V gene: TRBV7-2
CDR3 protein: CASSPSGEGYNEQFF
CDR3 DNA: TGTGCCAGCAGCCCTTCGGGGGAGGGATACAATGAGCAGTTCTTC

J gene: TRBJ2-1
clone size: .
D gene: .
V gene: TRBV7-6
CDR3 protein: CASSLEAGSNEQFF
CDR3 DNA: TGTGCCAGCAGCTTAGAAGCAGGGAGCAATGAGCAGTTCTTC

J gene: TRBJ1-3
clone size: .
D gene: .
V gene: TRBV7-9
CDR3 protein: CASSLSRALAPIYF
CDR3 DNA: TGTGCCAGCAGCTTATCCCGGGCCCTCGCCCCCATATATTTT

J gene: TRBJ1-5
clone size: .
D gene: TRBD1
V gene: TRBV7-9
CDR3 protein: CASSIAGGFNQPQHF
CDR3 DNA: TGTGCCAGCAGCATCGCAGGGGGCTTCAATCAGCCCCAGCATTTT

J gene: TRBJ2-1
clone size: .
D gene: .
V gene: TRBV7-2
CDR3 protein: CATRAVSSYNEQFF
CDR3 DNA: TGTGCCACAAGAGCGGTGAGCTCCTACAATGAGCAGTTCTTC

J gene: TRBJ2-5
clone size: .
D gene: TRBD1
V gene: TRBV6-7
CDR3 protein: CASSRGQDSQETQYF
CDR3 DNA: TGTGCCAGCAGCCGAGGACAGGACAGTCAAGAGACCCAGTACTTC

J gene: TRBJ2-1
clone size: few
D gene: TRBD2
V gene: TRBV7-9
CDR3 protein: CASSLRLAGGNEQFF
CDR3 DNA: TGTGCCAGCAGCTTAAGGCTAGCGGGAGGCAATGAGCAGTTCTTC

J gene: TRBJ2-7
clone size: .
D gene: .
V gene: TRBV10-2
CDR3 protein: CASGSSYEQYF
CDR3 DNA: TGCGCCAGCGGGAGCTCCTACGAGCAGTACTTC